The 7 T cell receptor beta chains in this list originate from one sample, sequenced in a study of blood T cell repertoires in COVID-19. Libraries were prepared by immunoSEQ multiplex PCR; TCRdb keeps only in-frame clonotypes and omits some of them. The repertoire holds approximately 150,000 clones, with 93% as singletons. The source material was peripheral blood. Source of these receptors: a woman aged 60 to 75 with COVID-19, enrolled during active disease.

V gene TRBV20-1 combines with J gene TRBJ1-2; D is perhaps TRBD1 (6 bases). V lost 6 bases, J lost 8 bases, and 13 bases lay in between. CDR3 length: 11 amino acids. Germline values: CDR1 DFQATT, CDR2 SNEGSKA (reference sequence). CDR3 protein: CSAPAGDGYTF. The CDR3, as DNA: TGCAGTGCCCCGGCAGGGGACGGCTACACCTTC.

The CDR3 DNA reads TGTGCCAGCAGCTTTATTAGCGGGGAGTTCACCTTC. Translating gives CASSFISGEFTF. This chain joins TRBV12-3 or TRBV12-4 and TRBJ1-2; D is unclear. V was cut by 6 bases and J by 13 bases, with 18 bases left in between. The CDR3 contains 12 residues.

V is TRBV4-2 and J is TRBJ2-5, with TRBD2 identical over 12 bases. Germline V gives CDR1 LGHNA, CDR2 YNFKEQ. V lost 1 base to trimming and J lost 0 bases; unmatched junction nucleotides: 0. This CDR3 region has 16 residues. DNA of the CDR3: TGTGCCAGCAGCCAAGGACTAGCGGGGGACCAAGAGACCCAGTACTTC. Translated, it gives CASSQGLAGDQETQYF.

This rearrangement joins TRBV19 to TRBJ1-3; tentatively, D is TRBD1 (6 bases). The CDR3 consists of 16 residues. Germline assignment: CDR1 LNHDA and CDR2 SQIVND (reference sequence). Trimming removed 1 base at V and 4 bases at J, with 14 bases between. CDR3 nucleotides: TGTGCCAGTAGTATAGCCTCAGGGGCGCGAGGAAACACCATATATTTT. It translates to CASSIASGARGNTIYF.

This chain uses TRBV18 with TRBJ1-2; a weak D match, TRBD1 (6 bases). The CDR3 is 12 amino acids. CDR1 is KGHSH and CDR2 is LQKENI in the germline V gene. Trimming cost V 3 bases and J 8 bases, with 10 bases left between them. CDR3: CASSPDSRGYTF. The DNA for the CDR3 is TGTGCCAGCTCACCGGACAGCAGGGGCTACACCTTC.

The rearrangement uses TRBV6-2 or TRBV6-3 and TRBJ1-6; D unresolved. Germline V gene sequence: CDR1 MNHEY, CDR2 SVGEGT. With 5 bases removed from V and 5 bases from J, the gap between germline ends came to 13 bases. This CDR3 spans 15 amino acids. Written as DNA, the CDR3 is TGTGCCAGCAGTCTGAGGCGAGAAGATAATTCACCCCTCCACTTT. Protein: CASSLRREDNSPLHF.

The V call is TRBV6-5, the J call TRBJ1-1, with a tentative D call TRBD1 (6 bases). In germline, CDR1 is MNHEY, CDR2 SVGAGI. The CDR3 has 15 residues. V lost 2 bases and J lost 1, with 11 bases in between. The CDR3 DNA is TGTGCCAGCAGTTACGATGGGACAAAGAACACTGAAGCTTTCTTT. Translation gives CASSYDGTKNTEAFF.